The rows below give T cell receptor beta chains drawn from one sample of a study of Ad26.COV2.S vaccination and SARS-CoV-2 variants. The protocol was immunoSEQ multiplex PCR, while the TCRdb copy is restricted to in-frame clones and leaves out a portion. The sample yields 75,000 to 100,000 clones, less than 85% seen once. Sequenced material: peripheral blood, taken after recovery from COVID-19. Receptors originate from a human donor who had recovered from COVID-19. Each CDR3 is given with its conserved first and last residue. D genes are given only for firm matches. Size values are once, few and many counts, or a class for expanded clones, and some rows have none.

-,-,TRBJ2-1,TRBV28,TGTGCCAGCAGCACACAGGTTACCTACAATGAGCAGTTCTTC,CASSTQVTYNEQFF
TRBD2,-,TRBJ2-7,TRBV6-1,TGTGCCAGCAGTGAACTAGCGGGTCCCTACGAGCAGTACTTC,CASSELAGPYEQYF
TRBD2,-,TRBJ2-3,TRBV9,TGTGCCAGCAGCGTAGGGGGCGGGGGTCCGGGCACAGATACGCAGTATTTT,CASSVGGGGPGTDTQYF
TRBD2,-,TRBJ2-3,TRBV7-3,TGTGCCAGCAGCACTAAATTACCCGGGACTAGCGGGAGCCGAGATACGCAGTATTTT,CASSTKLPGTSGSRDTQYF
TRBD2,few,TRBJ2-5,TRBV6-5,TGTGCCAGCACCAGACTAGCGGGAGGGCCAGAGACCCAGTACTTC,CASTRLAGGPETQYF
-,-,TRBJ2-7,TRBV10-3,TGTGCCATCATCGCGAATGGCGAGCAGTACTTC,CAIIANGEQYF
-,-,TRBJ1-2,TRBV29-1,TGCAGCGCGAGGGGTAATGGCTACACCTTC,CSARGNGYTF
TRBD2,-,TRBJ2-1,TRBV11-3,TGTGCCAGCAGCTTACAGGGACTAGCGGGAAGGGGTGAGCAGTTCTTC,CASSLQGLAGRGEQFF
TRBD2,-,TRBJ2-3,TRBV6-4,TGTGCCAGCGCACTTAGCGGGAGGGTGGCAGATACGCAGTATTTT,CASALSGRVADTQYF
-,-,TRBJ2-1,TRBV11-2,TGTGCCAGCAGCTTACAGGGGACAACCTACAATGAGCAGTTCTTC,CASSLQGTTYNEQFF
TRBD2,-,TRBJ2-1,TRBV27,TGTGCCAGCAGTTTTGCCGCGCCTCGAACTAGCGGGAGGGCCTTAGTATCCTACAATGAGCAGTTCTTC,CASSFAAPRTSGRALVSYNEQFF
-,-,TRBJ2-5,TRBV10-2,TGCGCCAGCAGGGACCCTAGGGGGTCGTCAGAGACCCAGTACTTC,CASRDPRGSSETQYF
-,-,TRBJ1-1,TRBV6-2/TRBV6-3,TGTGCCAGCAGTTACAGGGGTCCGGAAGCTTTCTTT,CASSYRGPEAFF
TRBD2,-,TRBJ2-2,TRBV7-6,TGTGCCAGCACCCGCGGGAGAGGCGGGGAGCTGTTTTTT,CASTRGRGGELFF
-,-,TRBJ2-3,TRBV9,TGTGCCAGCAGCGTAGGACCGTTTACTGGGACGGCAATTATCGGAGATACGCAGTATTTT,CASSVGPFTGTAIIGDTQYF
-,-,TRBJ1-4,TRBV11-2,TGTGCCAGCAGCTTGGGGGGCCCGCGAGAGGAAAAACTGTTTTTT,CASSLGGPREEKLFF
TRBD2,-,TRBJ2-7,TRBV4-2,TGTGCCAGCAGCCAAGGGACTAGCTACGAGCAGTACTTC,CASSQGTSYEQYF
-,-,TRBJ1-6,TRBV7-2,TGTGCCAGCAGCTTAGCGTCAAATTCACCCCTCCACTTT,CASSLASNSPLHF
-,-,TRBJ1-2,TRBV6-6,TGTGCCAGCAGTTACTCGCAGGAAAGAGACTATGGCTACACCTTC,CASSYSQERDYGYTF
-,once,TRBJ2-4,TRBV6-5,TGTGCCAGCACCTCCTCCCTCCGGGGGAACATTCAGTACTTC,CASTSSLRGNIQYF
-,-,TRBJ2-1,TRBV7-2,TGTGCCAGCAGCATGTGGGAGAATGCCTACAATGAGCAGTTCTTC,CASSMWENAYNEQFF
-,-,TRBJ2-7,TRBV11-2,TGTGCCAGCAGCTTAGGAGGGACCGGTTACGAGCAGTACTTC,CASSLGGTGYEQYF
-,-,TRBJ1-1,TRBV7-9,TGTGCCAGCAGCATGGACGGACTTGAAGCTTTCTTT,CASSMDGLEAFF
-,-,TRBJ1-3,TRBV29-1,TGCAGCGTTGACGGGGGAAACACCATATATTTT,CSVDGGNTIYF
-,-,TRBJ1-2,TRBV5-5,TGTGCCAGCAGCTTGAGCGGGGGCTCTGGCTACACCTTC,CASSLSGGSGYTF
-,-,TRBJ1-1,TRBV4-3,TGCGCCAGCAGCCTAGATACAGGACCAACTGAAGCTTTCTTT,CASSLDTGPTEAFF
-,-,TRBJ2-7,TRBV6-2/TRBV6-3,TGTGCCAGCAGTTACTCGCCGGGGCGCGGGTACGAGCAGTACTTC,CASSYSPGRGYEQYF
-,-,TRBJ2-7,TRBV21-1,TGTGCCAGCAGCAGACCTGTCTTCCCCTTGCGGGACAGGTCTTCCTACGAGCAGTACTTC,CASSRPVFPLRDRSSYEQYF
TRBD1,-,TRBJ1-4,TRBV7-2,TGTGCCAGCAGCCTAGACAGGGGGAATGAAAAACTGTTTTTT,CASSLDRGNEKLFF
TRBD1,-,TRBJ2-1,TRBV2,TGTGCCAGCAGACCGATGGCGGGTGGGACAGGGACCTACAATGAGCAGTTCTTC,CASRPMAGGTGTYNEQFF
TRBD1,-,TRBJ2-6,TRBV28,TGTGCCAGCAGCTCAGGGGGCGCTGGGGCCAACGTCCTGACTTTC,CASSSGGAGANVLTF
-,-,TRBJ2-5,TRBV20-1,TGCAGTGGTACCCAAGAGACCCAGTACTTC,CSGTQETQYF
TRBD1,-,TRBJ2-7,TRBV6-5,TGTGCCAGTAGACAGGGTGGGGCCTACGAGCAGTACTTC,CASRQGGAYEQYF
-,once,TRBJ1-5,TRBV28,TGTGCCAGCAGTTCCTTCGGACAGACTAGCAATCAGCCCCAGCATTTT,CASSSFGQTSNQPQHF
-,-,TRBJ2-3,TRBV7-9,TGTGCCAGCAGCTTGAGCGGTCTCACAGATACGCAGTATTTT,CASSLSGLTDTQYF
TRBD2,-,TRBJ2-3,TRBV7-9,TGTGCCAGCAGCCTCGACCTGATGGGACTAGCGGGAGGCGGAGATACGCAGTATTTT,CASSLDLMGLAGGGDTQYF
TRBD2,-,TRBJ2-5,TRBV27,TGTGCCAGCAGTTTACGGGAGGGCCGGGAGACCCAGTACTTC,CASSLREGRETQYF
-,-,TRBJ1-5,TRBV2,TGTGCCAGCAACACAGGGAATGATCAGCCCCAGCATTTT,CASNTGNDQPQHF
-,few,TRBJ1-1,TRBV9,TGTGCCAGCAGCGTTTTCGACACAGGTGAAGCTTTCTTT,CASSVFDTGEAFF
TRBD2,-,TRBJ2-5,TRBV4-1,TGCGCCAGCAGCCTTACTAGCGGCAGTGGAGAGACCCAGTACTTC,CASSLTSGSGETQYF
-,-,TRBJ2-5,TRBV9,TGTGCCAGCAGCGCCAGGTTTGGAGAGACCCAGTACTTC,CASSARFGETQYF
-,-,TRBJ1-1,TRBV19,TGTGCCAGTAGTATCGGGTGGGGCAGTATTAGCACTGAAGCTTTCTTT,CASSIGWGSISTEAFF
-,once,TRBJ1-1,TRBV7-9,TGTGCCAGCAGCTTAAGGACCGATCAAAGAGCTTTCTTT,CASSLRTDQRAFF
TRBD1,-,TRBJ1-2,TRBV12-3/TRBV12-4,TGTGCCAGCAGGAGGGACAGGGTTGGCTACACCTTC,CASRRDRVGYTF
-,-,TRBJ2-3,TRBV7-3,TGTGCCAGCAGCCACGATAGCATGGATACGCAGTATTTT,CASSHDSMDTQYF
-,-,TRBJ2-7,TRBV23-1,TGCGCCAGCAGTCAATCGGGCAGATCCTACGAGCAGTACTTC,CASSQSGRSYEQYF